These 19 T cell receptor beta chains came from one sample sequenced in a study of blood T cell repertoires in COVID-19 (TCRdb year 2020). Library creation used the immunoSEQ multiplex PCR assay. Here the immuneACCESS table is served through TCRdb, limited to in-frame sequences with V and J called. Missing clones are a known gap in these copies; in checked studies unresolved V genes cover under half, and the rest lacks a known reason. Within this sample are about 150,000 clones, with about 80% of them counted one time only. Jointly, the top ten make up around 7.8% of the sample. Material for sequencing was PBMCs or T cells enriched from blood (not recorded which). These receptors were taken from a man between 50 and 59 years old who had recovered from COVID-19.

V usage is TRBV7-2 and J usage is TRBJ1-1, with D tentatively TRBD1 (5 bases). V gave up 2 bases and J gave up 5 bases, with 15 bases separating them. The CDR3 is 15 residues long. The germline CDR1 and CDR2 sequences are SGHTA and FQGNSA. As DNA, the CDR3 is TGTGCCAGCAGCTTATTTACAGGTGCTAGTACTGAAGCTTTCTTT. It codes for CASSLFTGASTEAFF.

This rearrangement joins TRBV6-2 or TRBV6-3 to TRBJ2-2; D gene ambiguous. Germline assignment: CDR1 MNHEY and CDR2 SVGEGT. The CDR3 has 15 residues. The ends were cut back, 2 bases at V and 1 base at J, with 8 bases in the middle. CDR3 nucleotides: TGTGCCAGCAGTTACCGATCAGGGAACACCGGGGAGCTGTTTTTT. This gives the protein CASSYRSGNTGELFF.

The chain combines TRBV3-1 (or the pseudogene TRBV3-2) with TRBJ2-1; D gene ambiguous. Germline V gene data show CDR1 as LGHDT and CDR2 as YNNKEL (reference sequence). V was trimmed by 0 bases and J by 7 bases, leaving 10 bases between them. The length of the CDR3 is 14 residues. The DNA for the CDR3 is TGTGCCAGCAGCCAAGATCAGGTTGTTAATGAGCAGTTCTTC. It encodes CASSQDQVVNEQFF.

This chain joins TRBV6-5 and TRBJ2-7; D perhaps matches TRBD1 (6 bases). The CDR3 is 13 residues long. CDR1 and CDR2 from the germline V gene are MNHEY and SVGAGI. V was trimmed by 6 bases and J by 3 bases, leaving 12 bases between them. CDR3 amino acids: CASSRDIIYEQYF. The CDR3 DNA is TGTGCCAGCAGCCGGGACATTATCTACGAGCAGTACTTC.

The rearrangement uses TRBV15 and TRBJ1-1; no clear D. The CDR3 has 15 residues. Germline V lookup: CDR1 LNHNV, CDR2 YYDKDF (reference sequence). The V gene lost 3 bases and the J gene lost 0 bases, with 11 bases spanning the gap. CDR3 bases: TGTGCCACCAGCAGGGGAGACGGAGTGAACACTGAAGCTTTCTTT. It translates to CATSRGDGVNTEAFF.

CDR3 protein: CASSFTSAAYEQYF. The CDR3 DNA follows: TGTGCCAGCAGCTTTACTAGCGCCGCCTACGAGCAGTACTTC. The chain recombines TRBV7-2 with TRBJ2-7; 7 nucleotides line up with TRBD2. J gave up 2 bases and V 3 bases, and 4 bases lay outside the gene matches. The CDR3 has 14 amino acids. CDR1 SGHTA and CDR2 FQGNSA come from the germline V gene.

This chain links TRBV7-9 with TRBJ2-5; 8 nucleotides line up with TRBD2. This CDR3 contains 16 residues. The V gene's germline CDR1 is SEHNR and CDR2 FQNEAQ (reference sequence). Losses at the gene ends were 3 bases for V and 2 bases for J; bases not matched to a gene: 8. This CDR3 is CASSLAGGSPQETQYF. CDR3 coding DNA: TGTGCCAGCAGCTTGGCGGGGGGCAGTCCTCAAGAGACCCAGTACTTC.

V usage is TRBV2 and J usage is TRBJ2-1, with 10 bases lining up with TRBD2. CDR1 SNHLY and CDR2 FYNNEI come from the germline V gene. This CDR3 has 13 residues. J gave up 8 bases and V 8 bases, and 6 bases lay outside the gene matches. CDR3 in DNA: TGTGCCAGCGAGTTAGCGGGGGGATATGAGCAGTTCTTC. Translated, it gives CASELAGGYEQFF.

The rearrangement uses TRBV4-1 and TRBJ2-4; D gene ambiguous. The CDR3 sequence is 15 residues long. Germline CDR1 and CDR2: MGHRA and YSYEKL. V was clipped by 0 bases and J by 3 bases, with 9 bases between them. CDR3 bases: TGCGCCAGCAGCCAAGATGCGGCTTACAAAAACATTCAGTACTTC. Translated, it gives CASSQDAAYKNIQYF.

This clone is categorized as medium-sized. V gene TRBV19 combines with J gene TRBJ2-2; a weak D match, TRBD2 (6 bases). Germline V lookup: CDR1 LNHDA, CDR2 SQIVND (reference sequence). V lost 7 bases, J lost 7 bases, and 16 bases lay in between. This CDR3 contains 14 residues. CDR3 protein: CASNPFREDGELFF. In nucleotides, the CDR3 is TGTGCCAGTAATCCCTTCAGGGAGGACGGGGAGCTGTTTTTT.

The gene calls are TRBV29-1 and TRBJ1-1; TRBD1 is a possible D gene (6 bases). Trimming took off 4 bases at V and 1 base at J, with 7 bases between the two ends. The CDR3 spans 12 residues. Germline-derived CDR1 and CDR2 are SQVTM and ANQGSEA. The CDR3 spells CSVARGNTEAFF. The CDR3 coding sequence is TGCAGCGTTGCCAGGGGGAACACTGAAGCTTTCTTT.

By proportion, this clone is medium-sized (0.01 to 0.1%). Mismatch with germline at one junction end may stem from a read error. The J gene is TRBJ1-1, the V gene TRBV7-7, with D tentatively TRBD1 (5 bases). The germline V gene has CDR1 SSHAT and CDR2 FNYEAQ (reference sequence). The CDR3 sequence is 16 residues long. The CDR3 here is CASSLERSDTNTEAFF. CDR3 DNA: TGTGCTAGCAGCTTAGAGCGCTCGGACACGAACACTGAAGCTTTCTTT.

J is TRBJ1-1 and V is TRBV19; D is possibly TRBD1 (6 bases). The V gene's germline CDR1 is LNHDA and CDR2 SQIVND (reference sequence). V dropped 3 bases and J dropped 4 bases, with 12 bases sitting between them. CDR3 size: 14 residues. CDR3 DNA: TGTGCCAGTAGTATGGCCTACAGGGCCACTGAAGCTTTCTTT. This codes for CASSMAYRATEAFF.

CDR3 sequence (DNA): TGTGCCAGCAGTCAAGCGCAGTCCGAGACCCAGTACTTC. Protein product: CASSQAQSETQYF. The chain employs TRBV6-2 or TRBV6-3 and TRBJ2-5, with D hard to call. CDR1 is MNHEY, CDR2 SVGEGT, per germline. The CDR3 runs to 13 residues. The V gene lost 5 bases and the J gene lost 5 bases, with 12 bases spanning the gap.

The rearrangement uses TRBV15 and TRBJ1-2; D uncertain. The V gene lost 0 bases and the J gene lost 5 bases, with 4 bases spanning the gap. Germline loops: CDR1 LNHNV, CDR2 YYDKDF (reference sequence). The CDR3 is 12 residues long. The CDR3 protein is CATSRDTYGYTF. CDR3 nucleotide sequence: TGTGCCACCAGCAGAGACACATATGGCTACACCTTC.

V is TRBV19 and J is TRBJ1-5; TRBD1 matches at 10 bases. CDR3 size: 16 residues. CDR1 is LNHDA and CDR2 is SQIVND in the germline V gene (reference sequence). The junction had 5 bases not matched to a gene; V was cut back by 5 bases and J by 1 base. CDR3 coding DNA: TGTGCCAGTAGTTCAGGACAGGGGGTGAGCAATCAGCCCCAGCATTTT. It translates to CASSSGQGVSNQPQHF.

The chain joins TRBV4-1 to TRBJ1-2; D unclear. Between the trimmed V and J ends, which lost 1 base and 0 bases, there was a span of 15 bases. Germline CDR1 MGHRA, CDR2 YSYEKL. This CDR3 is built from 17 residues. Written as DNA, the CDR3 is TGCGCCAGCAGCCAAGTTTTTGATCGCAGATCTAACTATGGCTACACCTTC. Translation gives CASSQVFDRRSNYGYTF.

This clone showed up just once. This chain connects TRBV7-8 to TRBJ2-7; TRBD1 matches 8 bases. CDR1 is SGHVS, CDR2 FQNEAQ, per germline. Trimming took 3 bases from V and 4 from J; bases not matched to a gene: 5. This CDR3 contains 14 residues. CDR3 DNA: TGTGCCAGCAGCTTTGACGGACAGGGTTACGAGCAGTACTTC. Translated, it gives CASSFDGQGYEQYF.

The rearrangement uses TRBV7-9 and TRBJ1-1; TRBD1 aligns across 9 bases. Per germline, CDR1 SEHNR and CDR2 FQNEAQ (reference sequence). The junction had 9 bases not matched to a gene; V was cut back by 5 bases and J by 11 bases. The CDR3 loop spans 13 amino acids. The CDR3 sequence: CASSPRQGGSAFF. The CDR3 nucleotides are TGTGCCAGCAGCCCAAGACAGGGGGGGAGTGCTTTCTTT.